Shown below are 31 T cell receptor beta chains from a single sample sequenced in a study of CD8+ T cells in alopecia areata. The sequencing template was cDNA reverse transcribed from extracted RNA. Clones were read by immunoSEQ multiplex PCR, and TCRdb kept only the in-frame ones, dropping some. The sample lists some 120,000 clones, around three fifths occurring once. Sample: CD4+ T cells sorted from blood, taken at week 0. Every receptor here comes from a human donor with alopecia areata.

This rearrangement joins TRBV6-6 to TRBJ1-5; 7 bases fit TRBD1. The CDR3 length is 14 residues. From germline, CDR1 is MNHNY and CDR2 SVGAGI (reference sequence). The V gene end was trimmed by 5 bases and the J gene end by 3 bases; junction bases not matched to a gene: 4. CDR3 DNA sequence: TGTGCCAGCAGTGTGGACAGGCCCAATCAGCCCCAGCATTTT. Residues: CASSVDRPNQPQHF.

This rearrangement joins TRBV29-1 to TRBJ1-1; D perhaps matches TRBD1 (5 bases). The length of the CDR3 is 14 residues. V was cut by 1 base and J by 3 bases, with 12 bases left in between. Germline-derived CDR1 and CDR2 are SQVTM and ANQGSEA. The CDR3 nucleotides are TGCAGCGTTGAAGGTCCCCGGGACTACACTGAAGCTTTCTTT. The encoded protein is CSVEGPRDYTEAFF.

The chain has TRBV20-1 and TRBJ2-7; D gene ambiguous. The V end was cut by 4 bases, the J end by 0 bases, with 4 bases between. The CDR3 contains 11 residues. The germline gives CDR1 DFQATT, CDR2 SNEGSKA (reference sequence). This CDR3 is CSAISSYEQYF. CDR3 sequence (DNA): TGCAGTGCTATCAGCTCCTACGAGCAGTACTTC.

The chain joins TRBV6-5 to TRBJ2-2; tentative D call: TRBD1 (7 bases). CDR3 length equals 16 residues. Trimming cost V 0 bases and J 6 bases, with 14 bases left between them. CDR1 and CDR2 from the germline V gene are MNHEY and SVGAGI. The CDR3 spells CASSYSGQGEAGELFF. CDR3 sequence (DNA): TGTGCCAGCAGTTACTCGGGGCAGGGGGAGGCCGGGGAGCTGTTTTTT.

V is TRBV10-3 and J is TRBJ2-5; the D call may be TRBD1 or TRBD2 (5 bases each). Germline V gene sequence: CDR1 ENHRY, CDR2 SYGVKD. Trimming removed 0 bases from V and 7 bases from J, with 12 bases in between. The CDR3 runs 14 residues. The CDR3 protein is CAISESSRAGTQYF. CDR3 sequence (DNA): TGTGCCATCAGTGAGTCGAGCAGGGCGGGGACCCAGTACTTC.

This rearrangement joins TRBV25-1 to TRBJ2-5; no clear D. The V gene lost 2 bases and the J gene lost 4 bases, with 11 bases spanning the gap. The CDR3 is 14 amino acids. Germline-derived CDR1 and CDR2 are MGHDK and SYGVNS. CDR3 nucleotide sequence: TGTGCCAGCAGTGAAGTAACGACGCGAGAGACCCAGTACTTC. Translation gives CASSEVTTRETQYF.

The chain combines TRBV2 with TRBJ1-2; 8 bases map to TRBD1. Germline V gene sequence: CDR1 SNHLY, CDR2 FYNNEI. The V segment lost 6 bases and the J segment 1 base; nucleotides outside the gene matches: 10. The CDR3 sequence is 16 residues long. The CDR3, as DNA: TGTGCCAGCAGCCCGGGGACAGGCGCCCTTAACTATGGCTACACCTTC. As protein: CASSPGTGALNYGYTF. The full variable domain, completed using reference TRBV2 and TRBJ1-2, is EPEVTQTPSHQVTQMGQEVILRCVPISNHLYFYWYRQILGQKVEFLVSFYNNEISEKSEIFDDQFSVERPDGSNFTLKIRSTKLEDSAMYFCASSPGTGALNYGYTFGSGTRLTVV.

The rearrangement uses TRBV5-1 and TRBJ2-7; D is perhaps TRBD2 (6 bases). The germline V gene has CDR1 SGHRS and CDR2 YFSETQ. CDR3 length: 15 residues. The V end lost 1 base, the J end lost 0 bases, and 11 bases lay between the germline ends. The CDR3 DNA reads TGCGCCAGCAGCTTGATGGGGGGACTCTCCTACGAGCAGTACTTC. Encoded protein: CASSLMGGLSYEQYF.

This clone was detected only a few times. The chain uses TRBV11-2 and TRBJ2-7; D perhaps matches TRBD2 (6 bases). Germline loops: CDR1 SGHAT, CDR2 FQNNGV. The V end was cut by 4 bases, the J end by 1 base, with 11 bases between. The CDR3 loop spans 14 amino acids. This CDR3 reads CASSSTAGSYEQYF. The CDR3 bases are TGTGCCAGCAGCTCGACGGCGGGGTCCTACGAGCAGTACTTC.

This chain joins TRBV7-9 and TRBJ2-7, with D unclear. Germline CDR1 and CDR2: SEHNR and FQNEAQ (reference sequence). The CDR3 covers 12 residues. V was shortened by 1 base and J by 5 bases, with 6 bases between the two germline ends. DNA for the CDR3: TGTGCCAGCAGCTTAGATCGGCACGAGCAGTACTTC. It translates to CASSLDRHEQYF.

V usage is TRBV2 and J usage is TRBJ1-4; no clear D. The CDR3 contains 15 residues. Looked up from germline, CDR1 is SNHLY and CDR2 is FYNNEI. With 4 bases removed from V and 5 bases from J, the gap between germline ends came to 14 bases. CDR3 region: CASSGTDTDNEKLFF. In DNA, the CDR3 is TGTGCCAGCAGTGGGACTGATACTGACAATGAAAAACTGTTTTTT.

The chain uses TRBV9 and TRBJ2-2; D gene unclear. Germline loops: CDR1 SGDLS, CDR2 YYNGEE. This CDR3 has 12 amino acids. The V end was cut by 1 base, the J end by 6 bases, with 4 bases between. CDR3 DNA: TGTGCCAGCAGCGTATCACCCGGGGAGCTGTTTTTT. Residues: CASSVSPGELFF.

This clone was seen a few times. V is TRBV5-1 and J is TRBJ2-3; D is uncertain. With 4 bases removed from V and 4 bases from J, the gap between germline ends came to 7 bases. Germline CDR1 reads SGHRS; CDR2 reads YFSETQ. The CDR3 is made up of 12 amino acids. The CDR3 region is CASSQQADTQYF. The CDR3 DNA reads TGCGCCAGCAGCCAGCAAGCAGATACGCAGTATTTT.

This chain connects TRBV13 to TRBJ2-1; possibly TRBD2 for D (6 bases). The CDR3 contains 17 residues. Trimming removed 2 bases at V and 0 bases at J, with 14 bases between. Looked up from germline, CDR1 is PRHDT and CDR2 is FYEKMQ (reference sequence). CDR3 sequence: CASSLRTTSSSYNEQFF. The CDR3 bases are TGTGCCAGCAGCTTAAGGACTACTTCGAGCTCCTACAATGAGCAGTTCTTC.

This chain's CDR3 is CASSLSRGIQETQYF. The CDR3 DNA reads as TGTGCCAGCAGTTTAAGCCGGGGGATCCAAGAGACCCAGTACTTC. The gene calls are TRBV27 and TRBJ2-5; possibly TRBD2 for D (6 bases). Trimming pared 2 bases from V and 1 base from J, leaving 11 bases between. Germline CDR1 and CDR2: MNHEY and SMNVEV (reference sequence). CDR3 length equals 15 residues.

The chain carries TRBV4-1 and TRBJ2-3; D gene uncertain. V was cut by 0 bases and J by 6 bases, with 10 bases left in between. CDR3 length equals 14 residues. Per the germline V gene, CDR1 is MGHRA and CDR2 is YSYEKL. The CDR3 spells CASSQDNQVDTQYF. The CDR3 DNA follows: TGCGCCAGCAGCCAAGATAATCAGGTGGATACGCAGTATTTT.

This clone was detected only a few times. This chain joins TRBV6-5 and TRBJ2-3; the D gene is possibly TRBD2 (5 bases). Germline loops: CDR1 MNHEY, CDR2 SVGAGI. The CDR3 is 16 amino acids. The germline V and J ends were trimmed by 4 bases and 1 base, with 15 bases remaining between them. CDR3 residues: CASSSPGSSGTDTQYF. CDR3 in DNA: TGTGCCAGCAGTTCACCGGGGTCCTCTGGCACAGATACGCAGTATTTT.

The rearrangement uses TRBV7-6 and TRBJ2-1; 9 bases map to TRBD2. The germline gives CDR1 SGHVS, CDR2 FNYEAQ. This CDR3 region has 18 residues. V trimming: 2 bases; J trimming: 0 bases; junction bases outside the gene matches: 8. CDR3 sequence (DNA): TGTGCCAGCAGCTTACTCTCTAGCGGGACGAGCTCCTACAATGAGCAGTTCTTC. As protein: CASSLLSSGTSSYNEQFF.

The chain is built from TRBV6-5 and TRBJ1-4; a possible D gene is TRBD1 (6 bases). The germline V gene encodes CDR1 MNHEY and CDR2 SVGAGI. The CDR3 sequence is 14 residues long. Between the trimmed V and J ends, which lost 2 bases and 8 bases, there was a span of 12 bases. For the CDR3, the DNA is TGTGCCAGCAGTTACGGGATAGGGGGGGAAAAACTGTTTTTT. Translation gives CASSYGIGGEKLFF.

V and J are TRBV4-3 and TRBJ2-6; weak D call: TRBD1 (6 bases). Germline CDR1 and CDR2: LGHNA and YSLEER. V was clipped by 2 bases and J by 0 bases, with 14 bases between them. The CDR3 runs 18 residues. CDR3: CASSQSRTAFSGANVLTF. In nucleotides, the CDR3 is TGCGCCAGCAGCCAATCCAGGACAGCATTCTCTGGGGCCAACGTCCTGACTTTC.

This chain joins TRBV7-2 and TRBJ1-2; perhaps TRBD1 as D (5 bases). Germline CDR1 reads SGHTA; CDR2 reads FQGNSA. CDR3 length: 15 amino acids. V was shortened by 1 base and J by 2 bases, with 11 bases between the two germline ends. The DNA of the CDR3 is TGTGCCAGCAGCTTAGGGTCAGGGCTAAACTATGGCTACACCTTC. Protein: CASSLGSGLNYGYTF.

The chain joins TRBV30 to TRBJ1-2, with D unresolved. V lost 0 bases to trimming and J lost 0 bases, with 11 bases between them. The CDR3 totals 15 residues. Germline values: CDR1 GTSNPN, CDR2 SVGIG (reference sequence). The CDR3 here is CAWSVVGRANYGYTF. In DNA, the CDR3 is TGTGCCTGGAGTGTGGTGGGGAGGGCTAACTATGGCTACACCTTC.

The chain combines TRBV28 with TRBJ1-2; TRBD1 matches 9 bases. The ends lost 10 bases at V and 6 bases at J; junction bases unmatched: 9. Germline assignment: CDR1 MDHEN and CDR2 SYDVKM. The CDR3 is 13 residues long. CDR3 sequence (DNA): TGTGCCACCGGGACAGGGAGGGTCCATGGCTACACCTTC. Translating gives CATGTGRVHGYTF.

The chain joins TRBV15 to TRBJ2-3; 12 bases are a match to TRBD2. CDR3 length: 16 residues. V lost 3 bases to trimming and J lost 2 bases; unmatched junction nucleotides: 3. Germline V gene data show CDR1 as LNHNV and CDR2 as YYDKDF (reference sequence). Here the CDR3 reads CATSSGLAGSTDTQYF. CDR3 DNA: TGTGCCACCAGCAGTGGACTAGCGGGGTCCACAGATACGCAGTATTTT.

CDR3 nucleotide sequence: TGTGCCAGCAGCTTATCGGCGAACACTGAAGCTTTCTTT. It codes for CASSLSANTEAFF. V gene TRBV7-3 combines with J gene TRBJ1-1; the D is unclear. The CDR3 has 13 residues. Germline loops: CDR1 SGHTA, CDR2 FQGTGA. Between the trimmed V and J ends, which lost 2 bases and 1 base, there was a span of 5 bases. The full variable domain, its missing parts supplied by reference TRBV7-3 and TRBJ1-1, is GAGVSQTPSNKVTEKGKYVELRCDPISGHTALYWYRQSLGQGPEFLIYFQGTGAADDSGLPNDRFFAVRPEGSVSTLKIQRTERGDSAVYLCASSLSANTEAFFGQGTRLTVV.

V is TRBV19 and J is TRBJ2-5; no firm D call. Germline values: CDR1 LNHDA, CDR2 SQIVND (reference sequence). The CDR3 runs 15 residues. V was pared by 4 bases and J by 1 base, with 13 bases between. The CDR3 is CASSKSAGVQETQYF. The CDR3 nucleotides are TGTGCCAGTAGTAAGTCGGCAGGAGTCCAAGAGACCCAGTACTTC. The full variable domain, rest sourced from reference TRBV19 and TRBJ2-5, is DGGITQSPKYLFRKEGQNVTLSCEQNLNHDAMYWYRQDPGQGLRLIYYSQIVNDFQKGDIAEGYSVSREKKESFPLTVTSAQKNPTAFYLCASSKSAGVQETQYFGPGTRLLVL.

This clone was counted only a few times. CDR3 bases: TGTGCCAGCAGCCACCTTTTAGACAGCCCAACGCAGTATTTT. Translation: CASSHLLDSPTQYF. The genes are TRBV4-2 and TRBJ2-3, with a weak D call TRBD1 (5 bases). From germline, CDR1 is LGHNA and CDR2 YNFKEQ. Trimming removed 3 bases from V and 9 bases from J, with 16 bases in between. The CDR3 length is 14 residues.

A few counts support this clone. The genes are TRBV5-4 and TRBJ2-3; TRBD2 matches 8 bases. The V gene's germline CDR1 is SGHNT and CDR2 YYREEE (reference sequence). V shed 3 bases, J shed 1 base, and the junction held 4 bases outside the gene matches. The CDR3 has 15 residues. CDR3 amino acids: CASSSRREGTDTQYF. The CDR3 DNA reads TGTGCCAGCAGCTCCCGGCGGGAGGGCACAGATACGCAGTATTTT.

The sample holds one count of this clone. V gene TRBV18 combines with J gene TRBJ1-6; perhaps TRBD1 as D (5 bases). Germline V gene data show CDR1 as KGHSH and CDR2 as LQKENI. V lost 5 bases, J lost 10 bases, and 18 bases lay in between. The CDR3 is 15 amino acids. The CDR3 DNA is TGTGCCAGCTCATTTCAGCGGGGGGAGGGATCACCCCTCCACTTT. Its protein is CASSFQRGEGSPLHF.

J is TRBJ2-6 and V is TRBV28; D unclear. Germline V gives CDR1 MDHEN, CDR2 SYDVKM. Trimming shortened V by 8 bases and J by 0 bases, and 11 bases separated the two germline ends. The CDR3 runs 15 residues. CDR3 DNA: TGTGCCAGCCAGTTCGGAGCCTCTGGGGCCAACGTCCTGACTTTC. It is translated as CASQFGASGANVLTF. The full variable domain, its missing parts supplied by reference TRBV28 and TRBJ2-6, is DVKVTQSSRYLVKRTGEKVFLECVQDMDHENMFWYRQDPGLGLRLIYFSYDVKMKEKGDIPEGYSVSREKKERFSLILESASTNQTSMYLCASQFGASGANVLTFGAGSRLTVL.

The chain joins TRBV6-5 to TRBJ2-1; 14 bases are shared with TRBD2. The germline gives CDR1 MNHEY, CDR2 SVGAGI. This CDR3 region has 16 residues. V was pared by 4 bases and J by 7 bases, with 6 bases of the junction left unmatched. CDR3 in DNA: TGTGCCAGCAGTTCCCCGGGACTAGCGGGAGTGAATGAGCAGTTCTTC. Translating it yields CASSSPGLAGVNEQFF.